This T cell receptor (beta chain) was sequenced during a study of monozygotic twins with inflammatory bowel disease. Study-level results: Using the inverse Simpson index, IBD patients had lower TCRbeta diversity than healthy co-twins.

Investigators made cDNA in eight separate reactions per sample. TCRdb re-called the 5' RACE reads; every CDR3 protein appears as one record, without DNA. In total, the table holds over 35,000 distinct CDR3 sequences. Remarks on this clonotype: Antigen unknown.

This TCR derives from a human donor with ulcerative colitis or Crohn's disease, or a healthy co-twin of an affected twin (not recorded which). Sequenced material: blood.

CDR3 loop: CASSSTMALSHGYTF. The V and J genes are TRBV27 and TRBJ1-2. The germline V gene encodes CDR1 MNHEY and CDR2 SMNVEV (reference sequence). The CDR3 covers 15 residues.